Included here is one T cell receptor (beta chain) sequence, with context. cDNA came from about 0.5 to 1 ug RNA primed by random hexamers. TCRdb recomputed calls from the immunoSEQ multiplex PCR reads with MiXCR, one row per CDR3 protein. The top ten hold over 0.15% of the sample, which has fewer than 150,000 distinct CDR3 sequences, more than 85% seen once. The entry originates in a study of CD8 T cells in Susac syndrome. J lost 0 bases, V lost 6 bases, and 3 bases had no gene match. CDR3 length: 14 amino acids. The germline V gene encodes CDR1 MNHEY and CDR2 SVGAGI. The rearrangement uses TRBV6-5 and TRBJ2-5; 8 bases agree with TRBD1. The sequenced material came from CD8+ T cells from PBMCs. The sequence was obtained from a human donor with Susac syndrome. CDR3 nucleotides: TGTGCCAGCAGACACAGGGGGTACCAAGAGACCCAGTACTTC. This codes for CASRHRGYQETQYF.